This entry features one T cell receptor beta chain sequence. Its cognate antigen is unknown. Time point noted: week 11, during vaccination. All doses held 300 ug of mutant IDH1 20-mer peptide, with topical imiquimod. These data belong to a study of a mutant IDH1 vaccine in newly diagnosed glioma. Study background: The patients received vaccinations eight times, in weeks 1, 3, 5, 7, 11, 15, 19 and 23. Following radiotherapy alone, or alongside temozolomide cycles, vaccination was started after an interval of 4-6 weeks. Treatment recipients were about 62% male and about 40% female, and their mean age was around 37 years.

The assay was immunoSEQ multiplex PCR, and TCRdb's table has in-frame clones only and misses some. The sample holds 60,000 or so clones, 89% seen once. Trimming shortened V by 2 bases and J by 9 bases, and 14 bases separated the two germline ends. The CDR3 runs 14 residues. Germline loops: CDR1 SNHLY, CDR2 FYNNEI. This receptor was identified in a man between 35 and 55 years old with glioma. Sample: PBMCs, taken from a glioma patient whose treatment included an IDH1 peptide vaccine. V usage is TRBV2 and J usage is TRBJ1-3; D possibly corresponds to TRBD1 (5 bases). This CDR3 is CASSEIGTSRTIYF. The CDR3 nucleotides are TGTGCCAGCAGTGAAATCGGGACTTCTCGCACCATATATTTT. The complete variable domain, with remaining parts taken from reference TRBV2 and TRBJ1-3, reads EPEVTQTPSHQVTQMGQEVILRCVPISNHLYFYWYRQILGQKVEFLVSFYNNEISEKSEIFDDQFSVERPDGSNFTLKIRSTKLEDSAMYFCASSEIGTSRTIYFGEGSWLTVV.